The clone carrying this TCR beta chain came up a few times. Its specificity is not known. These data come from a study of T cells after posttransplantation cyclophosphamide. Study-level results: Recipient CMV seropositivity and CMV reactivation strongly tracked TRB clonality. Later blood repertoires were often dominated by clones from the donor CD8+ memory compartment.

Using immunoSEQ multiplex PCR, the repertoire was profiled, and TCRdb retains in-frame clones only, with some absent. The sample presents tens of thousands of clones, none singletons. This related bone marrow graft donor gave peripheral blood on the day of marrow donation. Germline V gene lookup returns CDR1 SEHNR and CDR2 FQNEAQ (reference sequence). This CDR3 has 14 amino acids. Trimming took 5 bases from V and 5 from J, leaving 15 bases between them. This chain connects TRBV7-9 to TRBJ2-5; D is ambiguous. This TCR derives from a middle-aged man in good health, CMV-negative, and a related stem cell transplant donor. Sequencing was done on a sample of PBMCs. The CDR3 DNA reads as TGTGCCAGCAGCCCAGTCGGCGGAACGGAGACCCAGTACTTC. It specifies CASSPVGGTETQYF.